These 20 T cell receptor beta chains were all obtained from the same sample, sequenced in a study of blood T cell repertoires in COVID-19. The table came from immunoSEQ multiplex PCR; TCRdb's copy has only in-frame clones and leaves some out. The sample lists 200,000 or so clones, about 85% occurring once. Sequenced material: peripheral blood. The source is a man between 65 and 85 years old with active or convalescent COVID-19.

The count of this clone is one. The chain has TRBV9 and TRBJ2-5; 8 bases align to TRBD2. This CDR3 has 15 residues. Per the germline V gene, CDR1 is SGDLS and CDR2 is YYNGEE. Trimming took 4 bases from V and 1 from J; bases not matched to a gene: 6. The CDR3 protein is CASSRGLDSQETQYF. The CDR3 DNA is TGTGCCAGCAGCCGGGGACTAGACTCCCAAGAGACCCAGTACTTC.

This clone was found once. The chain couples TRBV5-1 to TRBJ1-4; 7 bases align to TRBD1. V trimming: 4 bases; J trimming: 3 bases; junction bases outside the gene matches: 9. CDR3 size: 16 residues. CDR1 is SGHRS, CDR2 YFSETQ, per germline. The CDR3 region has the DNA TGCGCCAGCAGCAAAGTACAGGGGCTCGCTAATGAAAAACTGTTTTTT. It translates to CASSKVQGLANEKLFF.

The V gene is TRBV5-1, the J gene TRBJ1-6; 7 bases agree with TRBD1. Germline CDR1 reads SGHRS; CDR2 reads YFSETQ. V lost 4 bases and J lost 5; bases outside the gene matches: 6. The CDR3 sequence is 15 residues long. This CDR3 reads CASSQGTVDNSPLHF. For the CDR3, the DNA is TGCGCCAGCAGCCAGGGGACAGTAGATAATTCACCCCTCCACTTT.

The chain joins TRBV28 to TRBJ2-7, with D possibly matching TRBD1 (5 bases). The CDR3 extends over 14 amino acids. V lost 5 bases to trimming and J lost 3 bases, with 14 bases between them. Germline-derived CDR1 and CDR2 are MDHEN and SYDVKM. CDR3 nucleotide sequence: TGTGCCAGCAGTCCCTCAGGGCTCATCTACGAGCAGTACTTC. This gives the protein CASSPSGLIYEQYF.

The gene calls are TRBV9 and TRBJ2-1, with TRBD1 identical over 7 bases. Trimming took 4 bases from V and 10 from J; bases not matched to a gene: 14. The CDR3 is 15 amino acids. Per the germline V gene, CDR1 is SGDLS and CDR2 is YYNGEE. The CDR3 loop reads CASSPTDRVTVEQFF. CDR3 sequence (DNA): TGTGCCAGCAGCCCCACCGACAGGGTGACAGTCGAGCAGTTCTTC.

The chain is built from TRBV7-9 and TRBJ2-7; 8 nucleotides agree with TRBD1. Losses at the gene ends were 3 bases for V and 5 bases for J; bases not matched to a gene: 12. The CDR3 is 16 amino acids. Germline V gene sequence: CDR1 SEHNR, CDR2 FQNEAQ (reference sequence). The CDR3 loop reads CASSLKIRTGNHEQYF. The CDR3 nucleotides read TGTGCCAGCAGCTTGAAGATCCGGACAGGGAACCACGAGCAGTACTTC.

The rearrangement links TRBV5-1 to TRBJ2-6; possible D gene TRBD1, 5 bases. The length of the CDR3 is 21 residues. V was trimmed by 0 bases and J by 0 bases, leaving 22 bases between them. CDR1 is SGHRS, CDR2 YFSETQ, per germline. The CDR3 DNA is TGCGCCAGCAGCTTGGCGAAAGGTGGGGCTATGCAAGTCTCTGGGGCCAACGTCCTGACTTTC. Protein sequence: CASSLAKGGAMQVSGANVLTF.

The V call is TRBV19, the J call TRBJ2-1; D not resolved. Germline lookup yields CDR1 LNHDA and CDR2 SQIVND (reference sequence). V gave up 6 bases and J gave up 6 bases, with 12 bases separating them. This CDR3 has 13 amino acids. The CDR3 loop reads CASSDLRSNEQFF. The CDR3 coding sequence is TGTGCCAGTAGCGACTTGCGGAGCAATGAGCAGTTCTTC.

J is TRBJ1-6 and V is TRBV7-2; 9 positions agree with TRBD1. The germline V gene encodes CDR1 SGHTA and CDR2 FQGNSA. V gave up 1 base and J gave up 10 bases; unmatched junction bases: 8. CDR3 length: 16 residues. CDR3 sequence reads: CASSLGGQGFGSPLHF. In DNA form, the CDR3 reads TGTGCCAGCAGCTTAGGAGGACAGGGGTTCGGATCACCCCTCCACTTT.

CDR3 sequence reads: CASSPTPRGETQYF. The CDR3 DNA is TGCGCCAGCAGCCCGACACCTAGGGGGGAGACCCAGTACTTC. The rearrangement links TRBV5-1 to TRBJ2-5; perhaps TRBD1 as D (6 bases). Between the trimmed V and J ends, which lost 4 bases and 5 bases, there was a span of 15 bases. The CDR3 totals 14 residues. CDR1 is SGHRS, CDR2 YFSETQ, per germline.

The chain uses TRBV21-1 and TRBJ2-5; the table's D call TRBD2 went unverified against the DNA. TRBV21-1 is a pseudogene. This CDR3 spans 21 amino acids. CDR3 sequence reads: CASSTGTGTSGRTLRLETQYF. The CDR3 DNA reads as TGTGCCAGCAGTACGGGGACGGGGACTAGCGGGAGAACTCTTAGGTTAGAGACCCAGTACTTC.

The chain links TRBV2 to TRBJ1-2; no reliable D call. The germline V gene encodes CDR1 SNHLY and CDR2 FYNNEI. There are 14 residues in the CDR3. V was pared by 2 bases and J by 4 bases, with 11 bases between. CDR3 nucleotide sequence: TGTGCCAGCAGTGAAAGGAAGGGAGGCTATGGCTACACCTTC. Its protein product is CASSERKGGYGYTF.

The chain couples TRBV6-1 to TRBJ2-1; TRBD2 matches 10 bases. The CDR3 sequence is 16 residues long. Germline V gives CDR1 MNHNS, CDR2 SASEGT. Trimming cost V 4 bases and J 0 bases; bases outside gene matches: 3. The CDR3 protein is CASSVLAGSSYNEQFF. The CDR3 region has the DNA TGTGCCAGCAGTGTACTAGCGGGGAGCTCCTACAATGAGCAGTTCTTC.

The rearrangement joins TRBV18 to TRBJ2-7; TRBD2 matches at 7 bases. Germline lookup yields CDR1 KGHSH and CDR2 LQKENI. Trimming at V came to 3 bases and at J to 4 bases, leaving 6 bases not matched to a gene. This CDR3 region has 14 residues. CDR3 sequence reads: CASSPSSSGYEQYF. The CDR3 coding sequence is TGTGCCAGCTCACCGTCGTCTAGCGGATACGAGCAGTACTTC.

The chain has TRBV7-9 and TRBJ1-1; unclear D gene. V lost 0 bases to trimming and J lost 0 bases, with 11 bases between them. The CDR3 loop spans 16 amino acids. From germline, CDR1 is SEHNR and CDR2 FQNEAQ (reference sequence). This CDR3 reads CASSLATGNMNTEAFF. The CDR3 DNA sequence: TGTGCCAGCAGCTTAGCGACGGGAAACATGAACACTGAAGCTTTCTTT.

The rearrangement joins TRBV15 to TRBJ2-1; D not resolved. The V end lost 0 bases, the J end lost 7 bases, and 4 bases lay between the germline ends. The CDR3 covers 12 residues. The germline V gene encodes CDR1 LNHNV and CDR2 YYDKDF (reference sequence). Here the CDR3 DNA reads TGTGCCACCAGCAGAGATAAAAATGAGCAGTTCTTC. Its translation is CATSRDKNEQFF.

CDR3 DNA: TGTGCCATCAGTGTGGGCTCAGAGACCCAGTACTTC. Amino acids: CAISVGSETQYF. The V call is TRBV10-3, the J call TRBJ2-5; D is ambiguous. With 4 bases removed from V and 4 bases from J, the gap between germline ends came to 7 bases. The germline CDR1 and CDR2 sequences are ENHRY and SYGVKD. The CDR3 is 12 amino acids.

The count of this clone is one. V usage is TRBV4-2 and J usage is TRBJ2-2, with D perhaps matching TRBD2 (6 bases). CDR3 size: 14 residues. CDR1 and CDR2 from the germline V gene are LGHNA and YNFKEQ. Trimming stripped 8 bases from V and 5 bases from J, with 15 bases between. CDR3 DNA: TGTGCCAGCCAGACAGCAGGGAGGACCGGGGAGCTGTTTTTT. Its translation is CASQTAGRTGELFF.

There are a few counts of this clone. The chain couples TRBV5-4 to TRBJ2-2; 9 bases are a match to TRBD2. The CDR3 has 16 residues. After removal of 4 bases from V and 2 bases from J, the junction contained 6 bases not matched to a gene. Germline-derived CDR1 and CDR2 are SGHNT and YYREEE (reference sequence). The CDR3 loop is CASSPRLAVNTGELFF. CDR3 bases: TGTGCCAGCAGCCCCCGACTAGCGGTAAACACCGGGGAGCTGTTTTTT.

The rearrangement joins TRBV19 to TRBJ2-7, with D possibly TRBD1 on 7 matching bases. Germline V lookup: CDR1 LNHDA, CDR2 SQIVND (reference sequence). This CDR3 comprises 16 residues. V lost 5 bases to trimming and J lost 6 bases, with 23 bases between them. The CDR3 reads CASSLPLGRGRSEQYF. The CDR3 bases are TGTGCCAGTAGTCTTCCCCTGGGCAGGGGGAGGAGCGAGCAGTACTTC.